This T cell receptor (beta chain) was obtained from a study of blood T cell repertoires in COVID-19. Study at large: Sources were T cells, B-cell-depleted T cells, or PBMCs; the material itself was cDNA or gDNA.

Original processing methods: Reference gene primer amplification yielded estimated nucleated cell counts. The protocol was immunoSEQ multiplex PCR, while the TCRdb copy is restricted to in-frame clones and leaves out a portion. V and J calls and clone size are given by that table; D and trimming were obtained from the DNA. This table holds some 60,000 clones, 80% found once. Seattle's cohort entered during active infection and was followed longitudinally. The V gene's germline CDR1 is SGDLS and CDR2 YYNGEE. Deletions cut 4 bases from V and 5 bases from J, with 13 bases between. The CDR3 is made up of 13 amino acids.

The chain couples TRBV9 to TRBJ2-7, with D possibly being TRBD2 (5 bases). The sequence was obtained from a man aged 30-40 years with COVID-19, enrolled during active disease. The source material was peripheral blood. This chain's CDR3 is CASSPLPRDEQYF. The CDR3 nucleotides are TGTGCCAGCAGCCCCCTTCCGCGGGACGAGCAGTACTTC.